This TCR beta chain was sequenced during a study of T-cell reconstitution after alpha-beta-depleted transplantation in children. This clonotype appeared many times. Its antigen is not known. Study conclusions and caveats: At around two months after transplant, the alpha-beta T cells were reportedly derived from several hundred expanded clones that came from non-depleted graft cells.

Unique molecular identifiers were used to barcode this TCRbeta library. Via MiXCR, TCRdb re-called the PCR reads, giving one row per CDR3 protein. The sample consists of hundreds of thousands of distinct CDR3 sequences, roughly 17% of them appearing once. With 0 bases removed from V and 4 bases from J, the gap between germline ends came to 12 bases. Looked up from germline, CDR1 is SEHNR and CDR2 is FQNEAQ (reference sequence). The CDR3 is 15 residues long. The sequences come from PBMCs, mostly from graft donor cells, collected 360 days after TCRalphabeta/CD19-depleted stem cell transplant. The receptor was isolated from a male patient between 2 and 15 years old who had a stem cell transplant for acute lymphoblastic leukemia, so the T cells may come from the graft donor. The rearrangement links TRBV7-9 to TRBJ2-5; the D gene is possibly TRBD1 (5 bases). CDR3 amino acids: CASSLALGQRETQYF. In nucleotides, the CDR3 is TGTGCCAGCAGCTTAGCTTTGGGGCAACGAGAGACCCAGTACTTC.